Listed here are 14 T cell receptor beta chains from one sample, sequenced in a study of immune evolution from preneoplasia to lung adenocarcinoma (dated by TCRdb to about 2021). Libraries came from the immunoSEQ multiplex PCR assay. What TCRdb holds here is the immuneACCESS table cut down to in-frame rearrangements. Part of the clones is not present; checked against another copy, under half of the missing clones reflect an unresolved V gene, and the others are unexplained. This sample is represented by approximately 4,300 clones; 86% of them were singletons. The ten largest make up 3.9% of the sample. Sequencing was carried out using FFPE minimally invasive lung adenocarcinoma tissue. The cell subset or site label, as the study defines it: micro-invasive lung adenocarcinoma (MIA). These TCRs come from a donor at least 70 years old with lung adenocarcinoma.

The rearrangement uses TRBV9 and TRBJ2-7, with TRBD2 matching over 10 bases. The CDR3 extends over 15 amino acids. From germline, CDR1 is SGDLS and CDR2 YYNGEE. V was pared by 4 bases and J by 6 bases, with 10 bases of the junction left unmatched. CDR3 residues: CASSTRAGGGSEQYF. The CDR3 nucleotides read TGTGCCAGCAGCACCCGAGCGGGAGGGGGCTCCGAGCAGTACTTC.

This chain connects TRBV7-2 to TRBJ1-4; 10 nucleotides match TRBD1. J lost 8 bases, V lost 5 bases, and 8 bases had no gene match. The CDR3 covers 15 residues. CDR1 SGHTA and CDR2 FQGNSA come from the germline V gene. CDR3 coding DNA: TGTGCCAGCAGCGAACGACAGGGGGCTAGGGAAAAACTGTTTTTT. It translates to CASSERQGAREKLFF.

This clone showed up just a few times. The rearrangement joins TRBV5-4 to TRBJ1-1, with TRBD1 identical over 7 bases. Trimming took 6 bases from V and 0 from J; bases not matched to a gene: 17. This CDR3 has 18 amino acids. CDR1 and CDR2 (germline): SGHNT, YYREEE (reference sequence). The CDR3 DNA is TGTGCCAGCAACCTGCGGCCAGGGGGGCGCCTCATGAACACTGAAGCTTTCTTT. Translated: CASNLRPGGRLMNTEAFF.

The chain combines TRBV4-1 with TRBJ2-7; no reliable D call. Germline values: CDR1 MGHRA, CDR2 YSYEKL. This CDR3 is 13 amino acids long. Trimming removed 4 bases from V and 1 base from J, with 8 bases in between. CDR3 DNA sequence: TGCGCCAGCAGCCTGACGGTTTCCTACGAGCAGTACTTC. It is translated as CASSLTVSYEQYF.

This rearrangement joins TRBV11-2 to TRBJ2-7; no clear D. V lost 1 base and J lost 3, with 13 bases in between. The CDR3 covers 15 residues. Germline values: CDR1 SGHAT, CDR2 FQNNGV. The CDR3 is CASSLVTYLNYEQYF. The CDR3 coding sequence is TGTGCCAGCAGCTTAGTTACCTACCTAAACTACGAGCAGTACTTC.

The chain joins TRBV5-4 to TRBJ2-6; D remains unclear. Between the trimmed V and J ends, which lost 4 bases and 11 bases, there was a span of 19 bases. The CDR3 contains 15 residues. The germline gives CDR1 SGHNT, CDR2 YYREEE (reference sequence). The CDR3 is CASSPGFGFNDVLTF. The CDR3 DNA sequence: TGTGCCAGCAGCCCTGGGTTTGGTTTTAACGACGTCCTGACTTTC.

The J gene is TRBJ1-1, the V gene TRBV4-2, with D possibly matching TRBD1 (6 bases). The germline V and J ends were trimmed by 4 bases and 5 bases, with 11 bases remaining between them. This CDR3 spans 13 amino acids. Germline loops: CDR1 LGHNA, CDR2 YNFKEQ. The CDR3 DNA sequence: TGTGCCAGCAGCCGGCCGCAGGGGACTGAAGCTTTCTTT. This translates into CASSRPQGTEAFF.

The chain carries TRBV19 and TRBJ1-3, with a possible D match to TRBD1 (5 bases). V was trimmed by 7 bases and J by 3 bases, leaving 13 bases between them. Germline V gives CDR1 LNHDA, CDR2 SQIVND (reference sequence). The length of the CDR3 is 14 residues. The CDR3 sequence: CASTGWLFGNTIYF. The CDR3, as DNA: TGTGCCAGTACAGGGTGGTTGTTTGGAAACACCATATATTTT.

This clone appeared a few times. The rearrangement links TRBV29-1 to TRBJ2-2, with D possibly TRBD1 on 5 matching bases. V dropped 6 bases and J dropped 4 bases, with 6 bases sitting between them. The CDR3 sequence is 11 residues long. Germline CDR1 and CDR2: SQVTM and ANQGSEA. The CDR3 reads CSVDTTGELFF. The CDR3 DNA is TGCAGCGTGGACACCACCGGGGAGCTGTTTTTT.

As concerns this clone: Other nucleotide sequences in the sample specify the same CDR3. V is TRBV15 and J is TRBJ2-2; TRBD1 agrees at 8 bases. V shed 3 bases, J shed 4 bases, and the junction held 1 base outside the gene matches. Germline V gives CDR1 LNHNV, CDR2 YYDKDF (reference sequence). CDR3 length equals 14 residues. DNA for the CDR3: TGTGCCACCAGCAGGGACAGGGTCACCGGGGAGCTGTTTTTT. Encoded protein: CATSRDRVTGELFF.

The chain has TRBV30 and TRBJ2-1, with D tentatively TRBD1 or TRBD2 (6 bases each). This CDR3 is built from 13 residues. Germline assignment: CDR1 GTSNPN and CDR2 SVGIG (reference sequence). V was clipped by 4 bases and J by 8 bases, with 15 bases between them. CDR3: CAWNGGLVYEQFF. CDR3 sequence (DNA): TGTGCCTGGAATGGGGGGCTTGTCTATGAGCAGTTCTTC. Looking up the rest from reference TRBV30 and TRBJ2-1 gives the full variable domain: SQTIHQWPATLVQPVGSPLSLECTVEGTSNPNLYWYRQAAGRGLQLLFYSVGIGQISSEVPQNLSASRPQDRQFILSSKKLLLSDSGFYLCAWNGGLVYEQFFGPGTRLTVL.

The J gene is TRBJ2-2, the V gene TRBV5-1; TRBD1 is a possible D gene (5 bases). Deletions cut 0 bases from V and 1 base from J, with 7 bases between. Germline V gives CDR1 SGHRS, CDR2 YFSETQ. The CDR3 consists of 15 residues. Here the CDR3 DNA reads TGCGCCAGCAGCTTGGGGACATTGAACACCGGGGAGCTGTTTTTT. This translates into CASSLGTLNTGELFF.

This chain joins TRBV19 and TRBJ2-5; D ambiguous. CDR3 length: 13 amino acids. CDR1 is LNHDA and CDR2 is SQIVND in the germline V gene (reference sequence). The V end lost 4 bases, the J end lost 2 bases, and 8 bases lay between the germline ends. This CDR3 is CASSTGSQETQYF. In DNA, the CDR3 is TGTGCCAGTAGTACAGGATCGCAAGAGACCCAGTACTTC.

DNA of the CDR3: TGTGCCAGCTCGCCGAGACAGGGTGACACCGGGGAGCTGTTTTTT. It specifies CASSPRQGDTGELFF. V and J are TRBV18 and TRBJ2-2; 7 positions agree with TRBD1. CDR3 length: 15 amino acids. Germline CDR1 and CDR2: KGHSH and LQKENI. J gave up 3 bases and V 6 bases, and 7 bases lay outside the gene matches.